This record looks at one T cell receptor beta chain sequence and its context. Its target is unknown. CDR1 and CDR2 (germline): SQVTM, ANQGSEA. This CDR3 contains 13 residues. Trimming took off 4 bases at V and 0 bases at J, with 9 bases between the two ends. The record originates from a study of T cell responses to AZD1222 COVID-19 vaccine. The study, taken as a whole, reports: Clonal diversity was possibly underestimated, and the donors were mostly white British, with more females. Epitopes outside B.1.351 and B.1.1.7 mutated regions reportedly drew nearly half of spike TCRs. Distributed over spike, vaccine-associated CD4 TCRs predominated at 160-218 and 743-854. Baseline serostatus was positive in only a handful of AZD1222 recipients.

Assay used: immunoSEQ multiplex PCR; TCRdb lists only in-frame clones, some missing. There are about 120,000 clones in the sample; about nine tenths occur only once, and approximately 8.1% lies in the top ten. V gene TRBV29-1 combines with J gene TRBJ1-1; D unclear. The TCR originated in an adult in good health. The sequencing here drew on peripheral blood, taken on day 0 of AZD1222 vaccination. CDR3 in DNA: TGCAGCGTTGTTGGGTTTATGAACACTGAAGCTTTCTTT. Its protein is CSVVGFMNTEAFF.